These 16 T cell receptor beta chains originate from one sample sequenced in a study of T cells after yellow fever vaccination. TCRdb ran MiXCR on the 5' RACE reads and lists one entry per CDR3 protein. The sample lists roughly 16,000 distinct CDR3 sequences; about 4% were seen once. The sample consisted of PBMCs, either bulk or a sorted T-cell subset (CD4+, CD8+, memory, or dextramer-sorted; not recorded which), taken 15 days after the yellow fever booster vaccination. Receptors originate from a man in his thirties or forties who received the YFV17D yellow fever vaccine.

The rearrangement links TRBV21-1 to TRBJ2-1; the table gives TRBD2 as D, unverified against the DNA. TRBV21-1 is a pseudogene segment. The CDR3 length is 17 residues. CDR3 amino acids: CASSKVRDSPSTNEQFF. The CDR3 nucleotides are TGTGCCAGCAGCAAAGTCCGGGACTCACCCTCTACCAATGAGCAGTTCTTC.

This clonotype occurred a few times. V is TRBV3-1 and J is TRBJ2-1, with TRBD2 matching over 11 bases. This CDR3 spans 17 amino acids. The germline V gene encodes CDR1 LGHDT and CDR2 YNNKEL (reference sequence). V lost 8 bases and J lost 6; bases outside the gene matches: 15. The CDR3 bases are TGTGCCAGCTGCCGTCCCAGGGGGACTAGCGGACGCAATGAGCAGTTCTTC. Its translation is CASCRPRGTSGRNEQFF.

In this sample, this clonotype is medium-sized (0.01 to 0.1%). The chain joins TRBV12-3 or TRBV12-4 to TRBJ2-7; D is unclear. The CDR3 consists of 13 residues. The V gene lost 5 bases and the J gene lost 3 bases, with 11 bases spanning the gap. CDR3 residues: CASSLGPIYEQYF. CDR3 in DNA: TGTGCCAGCAGTCTCGGGCCGATCTACGAGCAGTACTTC.

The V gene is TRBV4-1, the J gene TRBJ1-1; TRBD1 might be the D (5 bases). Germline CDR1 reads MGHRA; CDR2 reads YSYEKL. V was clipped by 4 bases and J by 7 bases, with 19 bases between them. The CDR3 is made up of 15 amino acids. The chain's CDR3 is CASSPTGLAADEAFF. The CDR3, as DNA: TGCGCCAGCAGCCCCACGGGACTCGCCGCAGATGAAGCTTTCTTT.

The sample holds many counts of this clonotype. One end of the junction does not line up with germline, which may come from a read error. CDR3 amino acids: CASSPSGRTNEKLFF. CDR3 DNA: TGTGCCAGCAGTCCCTCGGGACGGACAAATGAGAAACTGTTTTTT. The chain employs TRBV12-3 or TRBV12-4 and TRBJ1-4, with a possible D match to TRBD1 (5 bases). The CDR3 sequence is 15 residues long.

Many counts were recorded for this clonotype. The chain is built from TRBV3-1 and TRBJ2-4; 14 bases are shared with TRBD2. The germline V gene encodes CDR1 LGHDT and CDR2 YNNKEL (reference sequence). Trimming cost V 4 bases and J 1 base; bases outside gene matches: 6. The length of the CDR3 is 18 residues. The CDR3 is CASSRLAGGSLAKNIQYF. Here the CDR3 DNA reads TGTGCCAGCAGCCGACTAGCGGGAGGGAGTCTGGCCAAAAACATTCAGTACTTC.

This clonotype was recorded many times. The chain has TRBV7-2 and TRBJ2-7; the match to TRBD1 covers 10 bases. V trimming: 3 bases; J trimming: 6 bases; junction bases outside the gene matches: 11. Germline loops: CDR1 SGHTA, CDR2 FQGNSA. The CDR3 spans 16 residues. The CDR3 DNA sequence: TGTGCCAGCAGCTTCTCCGGGACAGGGGTTGCAGGCGAGCAGTACTTC. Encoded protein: CASSFSGTGVAGEQYF.

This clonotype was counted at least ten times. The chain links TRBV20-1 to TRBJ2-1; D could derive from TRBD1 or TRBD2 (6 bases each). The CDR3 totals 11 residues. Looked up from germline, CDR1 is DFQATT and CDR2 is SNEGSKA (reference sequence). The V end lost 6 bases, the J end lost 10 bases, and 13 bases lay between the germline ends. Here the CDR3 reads CSAHGGPEQFF. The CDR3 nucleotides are TGCAGTGCCCATGGGGGGCCCGAGCAGTTCTTC.

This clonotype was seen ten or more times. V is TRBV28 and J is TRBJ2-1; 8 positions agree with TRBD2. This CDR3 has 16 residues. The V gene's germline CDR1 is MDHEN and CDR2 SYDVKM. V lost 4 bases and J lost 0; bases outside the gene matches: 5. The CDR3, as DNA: TGTGCCAGCAGTTCCATACTAGCGGTCTCCTACAATGAGCAGTTCTTC. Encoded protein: CASSSILAVSYNEQFF.

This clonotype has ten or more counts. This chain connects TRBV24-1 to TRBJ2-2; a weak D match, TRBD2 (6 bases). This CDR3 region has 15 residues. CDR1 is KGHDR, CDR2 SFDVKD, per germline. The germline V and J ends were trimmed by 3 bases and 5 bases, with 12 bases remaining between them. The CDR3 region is CATSDPGTHTGELFF. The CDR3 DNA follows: TGTGCCACCAGTGATCCGGGGACTCATACCGGGGAGCTGTTTTTT.

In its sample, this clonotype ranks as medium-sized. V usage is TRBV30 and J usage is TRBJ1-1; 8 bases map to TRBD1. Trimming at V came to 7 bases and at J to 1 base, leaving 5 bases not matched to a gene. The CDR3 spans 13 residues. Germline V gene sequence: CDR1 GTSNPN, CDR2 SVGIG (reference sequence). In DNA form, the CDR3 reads TGTGCCTTCGACAGGGGTGCGAACACTGAAGCTTTCTTT. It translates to CAFDRGANTEAFF.

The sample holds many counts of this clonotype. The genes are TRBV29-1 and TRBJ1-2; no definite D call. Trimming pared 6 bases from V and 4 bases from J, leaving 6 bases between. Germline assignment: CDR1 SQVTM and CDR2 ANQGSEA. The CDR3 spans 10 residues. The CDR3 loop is CSVGGYGYTF. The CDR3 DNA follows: TGCAGCGTCGGCGGCTATGGCTACACCTTC.

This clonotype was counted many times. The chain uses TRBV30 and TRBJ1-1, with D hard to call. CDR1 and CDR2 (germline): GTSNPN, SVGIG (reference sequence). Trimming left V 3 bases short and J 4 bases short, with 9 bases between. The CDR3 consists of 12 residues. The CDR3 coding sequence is TGTGCCTGGAGCACGCGGTTCACTGAAGCTTTCTTT. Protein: CAWSTRFTEAFF.

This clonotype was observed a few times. This chain's CDR3 is CASSLATGTRQPQHF. The CDR3 DNA is TGTGCCAGCAGCTTAGCGACAGGGACCCGTCAGCCCCAGCATTTT. The chain carries TRBV11-1 and TRBJ1-5; 7 nucleotides align to TRBD1. Trimming cost V 0 bases and J 6 bases; bases outside gene matches: 5. The CDR3 has 15 amino acids. CDR1 SGHAT and CDR2 FQDESV come from the germline V gene (reference sequence).

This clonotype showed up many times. CDR3 in amino acids: CAWSVRMVGSYEQYF. CDR3 DNA sequence: TGTGCCTGGAGTGTTCGGATGGTGGGGTCCTACGAGCAGTACTTC. The chain recombines TRBV30 with TRBJ2-7; D call uncertain. V lost 0 bases and J lost 1, with 13 bases in between. CDR1 and CDR2 from the germline V gene are GTSNPN and SVGIG (reference sequence). This CDR3 has 15 residues.

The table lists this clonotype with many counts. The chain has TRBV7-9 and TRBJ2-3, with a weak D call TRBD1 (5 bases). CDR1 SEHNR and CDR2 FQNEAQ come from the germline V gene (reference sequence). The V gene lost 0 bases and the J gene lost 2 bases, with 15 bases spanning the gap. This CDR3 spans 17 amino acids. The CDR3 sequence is CASSLAPRGWYTDTQYF. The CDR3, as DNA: TGTGCCAGCAGCTTAGCGCCAAGGGGATGGTACACAGATACGCAGTATTTT.